The T cell receptor beta chain under discussion was sequenced for a study of cytomegalovirus exposure and HLA in healthy donors. Study-level findings and limits: While the bulk of TCR sequences proved rare, some public TCRs turned up in many donors.

The CDR3 spans 12 residues. Germline CDR1 reads SNHLY; CDR2 reads FYNNEI. V shed 4 bases and J 8 bases; nucleotides not matched to a gene: 2. This table comes from immunoSEQ multiplex PCR, and its TCRdb copy is limited to in-frame clones, with some not included. Of fewer than 200,000 clones in the sample, more than 75% are singletons; the top ten hold 1.4%. As for this clone: The antigen is unknown.

Donors came from a validation cohort of some 110 subjects, distinct from the first 666-subject cohort. This receptor was identified in a woman aged 25 to 39 in good health and CMV-seronegative. Source material: PBMCs. The chain uses TRBV2 and TRBJ2-4; TRBD1 matches at 7 bases. The CDR3 DNA is TGTGCCAGCAGTGGGGACAGTGACATTCAGTACTTC. Protein sequence: CASSGDSDIQYF.